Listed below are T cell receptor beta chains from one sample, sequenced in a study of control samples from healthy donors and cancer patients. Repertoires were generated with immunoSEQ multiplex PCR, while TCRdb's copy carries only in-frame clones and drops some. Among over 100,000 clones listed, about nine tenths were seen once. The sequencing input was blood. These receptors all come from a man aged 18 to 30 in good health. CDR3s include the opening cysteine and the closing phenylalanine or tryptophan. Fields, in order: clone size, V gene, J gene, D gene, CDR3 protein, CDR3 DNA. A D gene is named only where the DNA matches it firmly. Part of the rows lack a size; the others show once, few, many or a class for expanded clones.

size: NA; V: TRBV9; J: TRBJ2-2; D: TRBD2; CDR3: CASSVELAVNGELFF; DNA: TGTGCCAGCAGCGTAGAACTAGCGGTGAACGGGGAGCTGTTTTTT
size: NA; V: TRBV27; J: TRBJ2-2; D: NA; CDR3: CASSPKAGLSGELFF; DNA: TGTGCCAGCAGTCCTAAGGCGGGATTATCCGGGGAGCTGTTTTTT
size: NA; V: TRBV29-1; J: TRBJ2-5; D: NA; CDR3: CSVAAGPETQYF; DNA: TGCAGCGTTGCAGCCGGCCCGGAGACCCAGTACTTC
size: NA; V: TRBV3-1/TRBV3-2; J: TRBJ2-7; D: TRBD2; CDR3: CASSRRASGVSYEQYF; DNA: TGTGCCAGCAGCCGACGTGCTAGCGGGGTCTCCTACGAGCAGTACTTC
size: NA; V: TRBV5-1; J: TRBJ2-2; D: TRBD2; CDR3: CASSPGTSGGWAGELFF; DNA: TGCGCCAGCAGCCCTGGGACTAGCGGGGGCTGGGCCGGGGAGCTGTTTTTT
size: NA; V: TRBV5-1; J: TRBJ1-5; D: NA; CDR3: CASSLVGGADQPQHF; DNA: TGCGCCAGCAGCTTGGTCGGGGGTGCGGATCAGCCCCAGCATTTT
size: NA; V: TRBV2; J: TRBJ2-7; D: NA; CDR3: CASRADSKREQYF; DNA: TGTGCCAGCAGAGCCGACAGTAAGCGGGAGCAGTACTTC
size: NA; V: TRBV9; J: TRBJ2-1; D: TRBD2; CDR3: CASSASGGGNNEQFF; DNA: TGTGCCAGCAGCGCTAGCGGGGGGGGGAACAATGAGCAGTTCTTC
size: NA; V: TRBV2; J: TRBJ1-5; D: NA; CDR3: CASSNGERNQPQHF; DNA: TGTGCCAGCAGTAACGGGGAGCGGAATCAGCCCCAGCATTTT
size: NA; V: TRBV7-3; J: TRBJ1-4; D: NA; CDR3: CASSFNVRHEKLFF; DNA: TGTGCCAGCAGCTTTAACGTCCGACATGAAAAACTGTTTTTT
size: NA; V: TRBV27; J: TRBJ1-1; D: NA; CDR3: CASSLYGNTEAFF; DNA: TGTGCCAGCAGTTTATACGGGAACACTGAAGCTTTCTTT
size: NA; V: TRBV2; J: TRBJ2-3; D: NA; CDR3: CASSEAVSDTDTQYF; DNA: TGTGCCAGCAGTGAAGCGGTGTCCGACACAGATACGCAGTATTTT
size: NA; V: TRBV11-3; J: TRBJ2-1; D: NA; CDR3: CASSLGLGAGNEQFF; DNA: TGTGCCAGCAGCTTAGGCTTGGGGGCCGGGAATGAGCAGTTCTTC
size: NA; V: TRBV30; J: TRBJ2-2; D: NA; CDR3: CASPLNTGELFF; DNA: TGTGCCTCACCCCTGAACACCGGGGAGCTGTTTTTT
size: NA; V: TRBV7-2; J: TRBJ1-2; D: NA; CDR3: CASSLDPINYGYTF; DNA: TGTGCCAGCAGCTTAGACCCGATTAACTATGGCTACACCTTC
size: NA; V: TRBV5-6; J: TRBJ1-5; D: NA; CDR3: CASSLWGNQPQHF; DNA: TGTGCCAGCAGCTTGTGGGGGAATCAGCCCCAGCATTTT
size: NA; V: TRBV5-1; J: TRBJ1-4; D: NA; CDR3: CASSQGTQGREKLFF; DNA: TGCGCCAGCAGCCAAGGGACGCAGGGACGAGAAAAACTGTTTTTT
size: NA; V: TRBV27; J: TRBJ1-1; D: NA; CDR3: CASTPWGRKNTEAFF; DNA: TGTGCCAGCACACCCTGGGGCAGAAAGAACACTGAAGCTTTCTTT
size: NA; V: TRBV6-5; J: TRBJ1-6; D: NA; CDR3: CASSYDSYNSPLHF; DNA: TGTGCCAGCAGTTACGACAGCTATAATTCACCCCTCCACTTT
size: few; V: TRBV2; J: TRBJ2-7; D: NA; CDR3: CASTADKGYF; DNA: TGTGCCAGCACAGCTGATAAGGGATACTTC
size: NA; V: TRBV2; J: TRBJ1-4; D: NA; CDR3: CASISGVGEKLFF; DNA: TGTGCCAGCATCTCCGGGGTGGGTGAAAAACTGTTTTTT
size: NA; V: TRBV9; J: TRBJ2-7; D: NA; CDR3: CASSVGSYEQYF; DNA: TGTGCCAGCAGCGTAGGGTCTTACGAGCAGTACTTC
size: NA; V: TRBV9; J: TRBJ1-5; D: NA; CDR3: CASSVVLWQRHNQPQHF; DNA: TGTGCCAGCAGCGTAGTTCTATGGCAGCGCCATAATCAGCCCCAGCATTTT
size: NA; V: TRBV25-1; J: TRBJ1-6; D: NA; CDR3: CACRGDSPLHF; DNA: TGTGCCTGCAGGGGAGATTCACCCCTCCACTTT
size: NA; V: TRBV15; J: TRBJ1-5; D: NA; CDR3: CATSRDRGGLKSNQPQHF; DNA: TGTGCCACCAGCAGAGATAGGGGGGGGCTAAAATCCAATCAGCCCCAGCATTTT
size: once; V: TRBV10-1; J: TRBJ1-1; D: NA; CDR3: CASSESGRPTEAFF; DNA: TGCGCCAGCAGTGAGTCTGGCAGGCCTACTGAAGCTTTCTTT
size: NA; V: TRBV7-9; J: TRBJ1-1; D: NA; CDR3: CASSSKGGYTEAFF; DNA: TGTGCCAGCAGCTCAAAGGGGGGTTACACTGAAGCTTTCTTT
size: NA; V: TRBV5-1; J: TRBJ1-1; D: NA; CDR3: CASSLNQNTEAFF; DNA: TGCGCCAGCAGCCTAAACCAGAACACTGAAGCTTTCTTT
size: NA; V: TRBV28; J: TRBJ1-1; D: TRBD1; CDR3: CASSLNRGVTEAFF; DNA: TGTGCCAGCAGTTTGAACAGGGGAGTCACTGAAGCTTTCTTT
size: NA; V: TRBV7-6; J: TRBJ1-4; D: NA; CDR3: CASSRLRGGAATNEKLFF; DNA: TGTGCCAGCAGCCGTCTTAGGGGTGGGGCTGCAACTAATGAAAAACTGTTTTTT
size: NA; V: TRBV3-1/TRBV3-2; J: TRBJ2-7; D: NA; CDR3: CASSVGRALSVEQYF; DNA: TGTGCCAGCTCAGTGGGCAGGGCATTGTCGGTCGAGCAGTACTTC
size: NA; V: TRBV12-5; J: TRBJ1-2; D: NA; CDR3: CASGLNFNIFNYGYTF; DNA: TGTGCTAGTGGTTTGAACTTCAACATCTTTAACTATGGCTACACCTTC
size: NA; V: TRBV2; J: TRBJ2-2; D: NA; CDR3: CASSPYRASNTGELFF; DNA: TGTGCCAGCAGCCCGTACAGGGCCTCGAACACCGGGGAGCTGTTTTTT
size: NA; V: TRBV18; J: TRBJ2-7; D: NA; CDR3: CASSPRQSLYEQYF; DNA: TGTGCCAGCTCACCAAGACAGTCACTCTACGAGCAGTACTTC
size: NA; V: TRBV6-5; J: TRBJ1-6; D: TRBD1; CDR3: CASSPDRGNSPLHF; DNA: TGTGCCAGCAGTCCTGACAGGGGTAATTCACCCCTCCACTTT
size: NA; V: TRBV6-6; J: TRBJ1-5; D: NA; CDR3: CASSSNQPQHF; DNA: TGTGCCAGCAGTTCCAATCAGCCCCAGCATTTT
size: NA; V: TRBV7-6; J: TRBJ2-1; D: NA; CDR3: CASSLAYFNEQFF; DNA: TGTGCCAGCAGCTTAGCCTATTTCAATGAGCAGTTCTTC
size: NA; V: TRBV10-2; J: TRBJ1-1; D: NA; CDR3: CASIGNTEAFF; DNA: TGCGCCAGCATTGGCAACACTGAAGCTTTCTTT
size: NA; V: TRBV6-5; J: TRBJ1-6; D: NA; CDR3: CASSFQGPVGSLHF; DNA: TGTGCCAGCAGTTTTCAAGGGCCGGTTGGGTCCCTCCACTTT
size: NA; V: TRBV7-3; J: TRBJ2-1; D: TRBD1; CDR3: CASSLTGGINNEQFF; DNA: TGTGCCAGCAGCTTAACAGGGGGCATCAACAATGAGCAGTTCTTC
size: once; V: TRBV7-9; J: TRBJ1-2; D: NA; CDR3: CASSLEGGGYTF; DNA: TGTGCCAGCAGCTTAGAAGGTGGGGGCTACACCTTC
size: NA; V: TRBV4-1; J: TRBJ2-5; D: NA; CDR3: CASSQASFRRRSQETQYF; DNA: TGCGCCAGCAGCCAAGCTTCGTTTAGACGACGTTCCCAAGAGACCCAGTACTTC
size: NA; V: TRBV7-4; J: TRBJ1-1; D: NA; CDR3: CASSAAGEPEAFF; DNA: TGTGCCAGCAGCGCGGCCGGGGAGCCTGAAGCTTTCTTT
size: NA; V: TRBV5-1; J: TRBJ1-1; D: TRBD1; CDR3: CASSPGTGGTEAFF; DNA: TGCGCCAGCAGCCCCGGGACAGGGGGAACTGAAGCTTTCTTT
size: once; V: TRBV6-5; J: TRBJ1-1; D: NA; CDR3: CASSYSGGTATEAFF; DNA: TGTGCCAGCAGTTACTCGGGAGGGACCGCCACTGAAGCTTTCTTT
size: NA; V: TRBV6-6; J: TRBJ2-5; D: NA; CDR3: CASKYIGTSQGTQYF; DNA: TGTGCCAGCAAGTACATCGGCACCAGCCAAGGGACCCAGTACTTC